This is a list of T cell receptor beta chains from one sample in a study of blood T cell repertoires in COVID-19. The data were produced by immunoSEQ multiplex PCR, yet TCRdb's version contains in-frame clones alone and is incomplete. Among about 170,000 clones listed, 85% were seen once. Sequencing was performed on peripheral blood. The source of these receptors is a human donor with acute or convalescent COVID-19. The donor label of this sample is uncertain. Each CDR3 is given with its conserved first and last residue. Fields, in order: V gene, D gene, clone size, J gene, CDR3 protein, CDR3 DNA. A D gene is named only where the DNA matches it firmly. Some rows mark clone size as missing; the rest say once, few, many or name a class of expanded clone.

>TRBV19|-|-|TRBJ1-5
CASSIGRDGGNQPQHF
TGTGCCAGTAGTATAGGACGGGATGGGGGCAATCAGCCCCAGCATTTT
>TRBV7-9|-|-|TRBJ1-4
CASSSRTKDEKLFF
TGTGCCAGCAGCTCCCGGACTAAGGATGAAAAACTGTTTTTT
>TRBV19|TRBD1|-|TRBJ1-2
CASSSPGGGPTNYGYTF
TGTGCCAGTAGTAGCCCAGGGGGCGGGCCGACTAACTATGGCTACACCTTC
>TRBV11-2|TRBD2|-|TRBJ2-7
CASSFGIAGGFYEQYF
TGTGCCAGCAGCTTCGGAATAGCGGGGGGCTTCTACGAGCAGTACTTC
>TRBV7-2|-|-|TRBJ1-1
CASSFPPGAQAFF
TGTGCCAGCAGCTTCCCCCCAGGGGCCCAAGCTTTCTTT
>TRBV5-1|TRBD2|-|TRBJ2-3
CASSPGLAGALITDTQYF
TGCGCCAGCAGTCCGGGACTAGCGGGGGCCCTAATCACAGATACGCAGTATTTT
>TRBV2|-|-|TRBJ2-4
CASSLESLAKNIQYF
TGTGCCAGCAGCTTAGAGAGTCTAGCCAAAAACATTCAGTACTTC
>TRBV30|TRBD2|-|TRBJ2-3
CAWNSGGADTQYF
TGTGCCTGGAATAGCGGGGGCGCAGATACGCAGTATTTT
>TRBV7-8|-|-|TRBJ2-5
CASSPTTQGLKETQYF
TGTGCCAGCAGCCCAACTACTCAGGGGCTGAAAGAGACCCAGTACTTC
>TRBV30|TRBD1|-|TRBJ2-7
CAWSPPGTASIYEQYF
TGTGCCTGGAGTCCCCCCGGGACAGCATCTATCTACGAGCAGTACTTC
>TRBV4-3|-|-|TRBJ2-3
CASSQDRLDTQYF
TGCGCCAGCAGCCAAGATCGGTTAGATACGCAGTATTTT
>TRBV24-1|TRBD1|-|TRBJ2-3
CATSDTGGADTQYF
TGTGCCACCAGTGACACAGGGGGTGCAGATACGCAGTATTTT
>TRBV11-3|-|-|TRBJ2-1
CASSSTGSSEQFF
TGTGCCAGCAGCAGTACAGGGTCAAGTGAGCAGTTCTTC
>TRBV7-3|-|-|TRBJ2-7
CASSPMGASSYEQYF
TGTGCCAGCAGCCCCATGGGCGCCAGCTCCTACGAGCAGTACTTC
>TRBV29-1|-|-|TRBJ1-1
CSAQTGNTEAFF
TGCAGCGCCCAGACAGGGAACACTGAAGCTTTCTTT
>TRBV24-1|TRBD1|-|TRBJ2-2
CATQDTGQFNTGELFF
TGTGCCACGCAGGACACGGGACAGTTTAACACCGGGGAGCTGTTTTTT
>TRBV9|TRBD2|-|TRBJ2-2
CASRQTSGVTGELFF
TGTGCCAGCAGGCAGACTAGCGGGGTCACCGGGGAGCTGTTTTTT
>TRBV4-2|TRBD1|-|TRBJ2-6
CASSQDGTGSGANVLTF
TGTGCCAGCAGCCAAGACGGGACAGGGTCTGGGGCCAACGTCCTGACTTTC
>TRBV24-1|-|-|TRBJ2-5
CATSDEGLQEGETQYF
TGTGCCACCAGTGATGAGGGACTCCAAGAGGGGGAGACCCAGTACTTC
>TRBV14|TRBD1|few|TRBJ1-5
CASSQEDRGTQPQHF
TGTGCCAGCAGCCAAGAGGACAGGGGAACTCAGCCCCAGCATTTT
>TRBV4-1|-|-|TRBJ1-6
CASSQEQRGSSYNSPLHF
TGCGCCAGCAGCCAAGAGCAAAGGGGATCCTCCTATAATTCACCCCTCCACTTT
>TRBV5-8|-|-|TRBJ1-4
CASSLFGSATNEKLFF
TGTGCCAGCAGCTTGTTTGGCTCTGCAACTAATGAAAAACTGTTTTTT
>TRBV3-1/TRBV3-2|TRBD2|-|TRBJ2-1
CASSQLKAGVKQFF
TGTGCCAGCAGCCAGTTAAAGGCGGGGGTAAAGCAGTTCTTC
>TRBV7-8|TRBD1|once|TRBJ1-6
CASSLAPPGQGFSYNSPLHF
TGTGCCAGCAGCTTAGCCCCCCCTGGACAGGGTTTCTCCTATAATTCACCCCTCCACTTT
>TRBV11-2|-|-|TRBJ2-7
CASSHQEQYF
TGTGCCAGCAGCCACCAGGAGCAGTACTTC
>TRBV5-4|-|-|TRBJ2-3
CASSTHRTDTQYF
TGTGCCAGCAGCACACACCGCACAGATACGCAGTATTTT
>TRBV27|TRBD2|-|TRBJ2-1
CASSLSLTSGRGEQFF
TGTGCCAGCAGTTTATCCCTGACTAGCGGGAGGGGTGAGCAGTTCTTC
>TRBV6-5|TRBD1|-|TRBJ2-5
CAITDRGQETQYF
TGTGCCATCACAGACAGGGGCCAAGAGACCCAGTACTTC
>TRBV9|TRBD1|-|TRBJ1-1
CASSVNTGGTEAFF
TGTGCCAGCAGCGTAAACACAGGGGGCACTGAAGCTTTCTTT
>TRBV7-2|-|-|TRBJ1-6
CASSLRSGWEYSPLHF
TGTGCCAGCAGCCTACGGTCAGGGTGGGAATATTCACCCCTCCACTTT
>TRBV11-3|-|few|TRBJ1-2
CASSLGGEKANYGYTF
TGTGCCAGCAGCTTAGGGGGGGAGAAAGCTAACTATGGCTACACCTTC
>TRBV7-9|-|-|TRBJ2-1
CASSLSPGNEQFF
TGTGCCAGCAGCTTATCCCCAGGTAATGAGCAGTTCTTC
>TRBV5-4|TRBD1|-|TRBJ1-2
CASSKSGDRVGTF
TGTGCCAGCAGCAAGAGCGGAGACAGGGTAGGAACCTTC
>TRBV7-3|TRBD1|few|TRBJ1-6
CASSRYGTVGLSPLHF
TGTGCCAGCAGCCGATACGGGACAGTGGGGCTTTCACCCCTCCACTTT
>TRBV4-1|TRBD1|-|TRBJ1-2
CASSQVPRRQGPNYGYTF
TGCGCCAGCAGCCAAGTGCCGAGACGACAGGGCCCCAACTATGGCTACACCTTC
>TRBV5-5|-|-|TRBJ2-6
CASSFLLGGRFSGANVLTF
TGTGCCAGCAGCTTCTTGTTAGGGGGACGGTTCTCTGGGGCCAACGTCCTGACTTTC
>TRBV6-5|TRBD1|-|TRBJ1-5
CASSFLRGSNQPQHF
TGTGCCAGCAGTTTCCTCAGGGGGAGCAATCAGCCCCAGCATTTT
>TRBV14|TRBD2|-|TRBJ2-1
CASSPGLAGEYYNEQFF
TGTGCCAGCAGCCCGGGACTAGCGGGGGAATACTACAATGAGCAGTTCTTC
>TRBV19|TRBD2|few|TRBJ2-3
CASSTQKLAGGQDTQYF
TGTGCCAGTAGTACACAAAAGCTAGCGGGGGGGCAAGATACGCAGTATTTT
>TRBV2|TRBD1|-|TRBJ1-2
CASSRGQVLNYGYTF
TGTGCCAGCAGTCGGGGACAGGTCCTTAACTATGGCTACACCTTC
>TRBV6-2/TRBV6-3|-|-|TRBJ1-4
CASSRTGLKEKLFF
TGTGCCAGCAGTCGAACGGGACTAAAAGAAAAACTGTTTTTT
>TRBV4-3|-|-|TRBJ1-1
CASSQDSGGVDEAFF
TGCGCCAGCAGCCAAGATTCGGGGGGAGTCGATGAAGCTTTCTTT
>TRBV4-1|-|-|TRBJ1-5
CASSQEAASNQPQHF
TGCGCCAGCAGCCAAGAGGCCGCTAGCAATCAGCCCCAGCATTTT
>TRBV6-1|TRBD1|-|TRBJ2-3
CASSEGDRGGTDTQYF
TGTGCCAGCAGTGAAGGAGACAGGGGCGGGACAGATACGCAGTATTTT